This is a list of T cell receptor beta chains from one sample in a study of shared clonotypes between healthy human individuals. Produced via immunoSEQ multiplex PCR; TCRdb's table is partial and in-frame only. The sample has a few million clones; over 85% are singletons. Specimen: naive CD4+ T cells sorted from blood. Receptors originate from a man between 18 and 35 years old in good health. Both conserved end residues are part of each CDR3. The D gene is left open where the match is weak. Part of the rows lack a size; the others show once, few, many or a class for expanded clones.

j_call d_call v_call clone_size cdr3_nt cdr3_aa
TRBJ1-5 . TRBV7-2 . TGTGCCAGCAGCCTACACCTCAATCAGCCCCAGCATTTT CASSLHLNQPQHF
TRBJ2-5 . TRBV19 . TGTGCCAGTAGTATAAGGGGGACGGAGACCCAGTACTTC CASSIRGTETQYF
TRBJ1-1 . TRBV27 . TGTGCCAGCAGTTCCGGGAAAAACACTGAAGCTTTCTTT CASSSGKNTEAFF
TRBJ2-7 TRBD1 TRBV6-6 . TGTGCCAGCAGTTCACAGGGGAGCCTCTCCTACGAGCAGTACTTC CASSSQGSLSYEQYF
TRBJ2-7 . TRBV18 . TGTGCCAGCTCACCACAATCGGACGGAGGGAACTACGAGCAGTACTTC CASSPQSDGGNYEQYF
TRBJ2-1 . TRBV9 . TGTGCCAGCAGCGTAGAACCAGGGAATGAGCAGTTCTTC CASSVEPGNEQFF
TRBJ1-3 TRBD1 TRBV25-1 once TGTGCCAGCAGTCAGACAGGGGACTCTGGAAACACCATATATTTT CASSQTGDSGNTIYF
TRBJ1-1 . TRBV4-1 . TGCGCCAGCAGCCAAGATCAGGGTATTAACACTGAAGCTTTCTTT CASSQDQGINTEAFF
TRBJ1-4 TRBD1 TRBV27 once TGTGCCAGCAGCTGGACAGGCTCTAATGAAAAACTGTTTTTT CASSWTGSNEKLFF
TRBJ2-1 . TRBV29-1 . TGCAGCGTTTCAGCGGGTTCCTCCTACAATGAGCAGTTCTTC CSVSAGSSYNEQFF
TRBJ1-6 . TRBV7-9 . TGTGCCAGCAGCTTTATAGATAATTCACCCCTCCACTTT CASSFIDNSPLHF
TRBJ2-6 TRBD1 TRBV10-3 . TGTGCCATCAAAGGGGGACAGCAAGGGAGCTCTGGGGCCAACGTCCTGACTTTC CAIKGGQQGSSGANVLTF
TRBJ1-3 TRBD1 TRBV15 once TGTGCCACCAGCTCCGACAGGGGATTCACCATATATTTT CATSSDRGFTIYF
TRBJ1-1 TRBD1 TRBV28 . TGTGCCAGCAGTGCTTGGGACAGGGTGAACACTGAAGCTTTCTTT CASSAWDRVNTEAFF
TRBJ2-7 . TRBV29-1 . TGCAGCGTTCAAGTCGATACCCTCTCCTACGAGCAGTACTTC CSVQVDTLSYEQYF
TRBJ2-2 TRBD1 TRBV6-5 . TGTGCCAGCAAGAGGGGGCCTTCGGACACCGGGGAGCTGTTTTTT CASKRGPSDTGELFF
TRBJ1-3 . TRBV30 . TGTGCCTGGAGTGCGGGCATCTCTGGAAACACCATATATTTT CAWSAGISGNTIYF
TRBJ2-3 . TRBV25-1 once TGTGCCAGCAGTCCCCGTGGTGTCTCAGATACGCAGTATTTT CASSPRGVSDTQYF
TRBJ2-7 . TRBV18 . TGTGCCAGCTCACCAGGTTCGGGGATCTACGAGCAGTACTTC CASSPGSGIYEQYF
TRBJ1-1 . TRBV4-1 . TGCGCCAGCAGCCGAGGGGAGGGCCCGAACACTGAAGCTTTCTTT CASSRGEGPNTEAFF
TRBJ2-7 TRBD1 TRBV19 once TGTGCCAGTAGTAATTGGGACAGCTACGAGCAGTACTTC CASSNWDSYEQYF
TRBJ1-2 . TRBV11-2 . TGTGCCAGCACCAGTGCGGCAGGCTATGGCTACACCTTC CASTSAAGYGYTF
TRBJ1-6 TRBD1 TRBV19 . TGTGCCAGCCGGACAGGGGGCGCGCGATCACCCCTCCACTTT CASRTGGARSPLHF
TRBJ1-1 . TRBV4-1 few TGCGCCAGCAGCCAAGCGGGGACATCCCTCCTCTACACTGAAGCTTTCTTT CASSQAGTSLLYTEAFF
TRBJ2-2 . TRBV2 few TGTGCCAGCAGTGGTGACAGCGAGGGCGGGGAGCTGTTTTTT CASSGDSEGGELFF
TRBJ2-1 TRBD1 TRBV7-3 . TGTGCCAGCAGCTTCTACAGGGGGCCCTTATCCTACAATGAGCAGTTCTTC CASSFYRGPLSYNEQFF
TRBJ2-3 . TRBV27 once TGTGCCAGCAGGGGGGCTACTTCCACAGATACGCAGTATTTT CASRGATSTDTQYF
TRBJ2-7 . TRBV28 . TGTGCCAGCAGCCTGGCCATCGCGCGGTGGGAGCAGTACTTC CASSLAIARWEQYF
TRBJ1-3 TRBD1 TRBV6-1 . TGTGCCAGCAGCCAACAGGGGGGCTTTGGAAACACCATATATTTT CASSQQGGFGNTIYF
TRBJ2-2 . TRBV7-9 once TGTGCCAGCAGCTTAACAGGACCCGGGGAGCTGTTTTTT CASSLTGPGELFF
TRBJ2-1 . TRBV19 . TGTGCCAGTAGTACCCCACCTTGGGCAGGGGAAGCTTCCCCGTCCTACAATGAGCAGTTCTTC CASSTPPWAGEASPSYNEQFF
TRBJ2-1 TRBD2 TRBV18 . TGTGCCAGCTCACCTGGGACTAGCGGGAACAATGAGCAGTTCTTC CASSPGTSGNNEQFF
TRBJ1-5 TRBD1 TRBV29-1 . TGCAGCGTTGGCATAAACAGGGGGAGCAATCAGCCCCAGCATTTT CSVGINRGSNQPQHF
TRBJ2-4 . TRBV25-1 . TGTGCCAGCAGTGAACAGGGAAACATTCAGTACTTC CASSEQGNIQYF
TRBJ2-5 TRBD2 TRBV5-4 once TGTGCCAGCAGCTGGGGACTAGCGGGAGGGCCAGAGGAGACCCAGTACTTC CASSWGLAGGPEETQYF
TRBJ2-5 . TRBV4-1 . TGCGCCAGCAGCCTACAGGGACCGGAGACCCAGTACTTC CASSLQGPETQYF
TRBJ2-2 . TRBV21-1 once TGTGCCAGCAGCGCGCGCCTGGGACTAGCGGGGCCCCGAGACACCGGGGAGCTGTTTTTT CASSARLGLAGPRDTGELFF
TRBJ2-1 TRBD2 TRBV2 . TGTGCCAGCCGGATAGGACTAGCGGGAAACAATGAGCAGTTCTTC CASRIGLAGNNEQFF
TRBJ2-7 TRBD2 TRBV11-2 . TGTGCCAGCAGCTTGACTAGCGGGAGCATTGGAGCGTACGAGCAGTACTTC CASSLTSGSIGAYEQYF
TRBJ1-5 TRBD1 TRBV19 . TGTGCCAGTAGTATAGAAGGGGGCTTGAATCAGCCCCAGCATTTT CASSIEGGLNQPQHF
TRBJ1-2 TRBD1 TRBV14 . TGTGCCAGCAGCCAAGATCTTCAACAGGGGGTCACCTTC CASSQDLQQGVTF